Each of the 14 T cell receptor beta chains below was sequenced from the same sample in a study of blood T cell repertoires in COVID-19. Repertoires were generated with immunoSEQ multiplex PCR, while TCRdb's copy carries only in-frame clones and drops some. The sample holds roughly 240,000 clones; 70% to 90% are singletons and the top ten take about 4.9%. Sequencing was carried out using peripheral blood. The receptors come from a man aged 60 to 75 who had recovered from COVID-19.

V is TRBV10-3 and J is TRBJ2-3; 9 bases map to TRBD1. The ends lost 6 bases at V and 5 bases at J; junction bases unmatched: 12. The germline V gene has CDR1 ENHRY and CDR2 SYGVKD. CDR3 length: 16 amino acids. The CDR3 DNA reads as TGTGCCATCAGCATAGACCGGGACAGGGTGGGAGATACGCAGTATTTT. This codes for CAISIDRDRVGDTQYF.

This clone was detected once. For the CDR3, the DNA is TGTGCCAGCAAACAGGGGCCGAGTTTAACCGGGGAGCTGTTTTTT. Amino acid sequence: CASKQGPSLTGELFF. The chain employs TRBV19 and TRBJ2-2; 7 bases fit TRBD1. Germline values: CDR1 LNHDA, CDR2 SQIVND (reference sequence). The V segment lost 9 bases and the J segment 5 bases; nucleotides outside the gene matches: 12. This CDR3 comprises 15 residues.

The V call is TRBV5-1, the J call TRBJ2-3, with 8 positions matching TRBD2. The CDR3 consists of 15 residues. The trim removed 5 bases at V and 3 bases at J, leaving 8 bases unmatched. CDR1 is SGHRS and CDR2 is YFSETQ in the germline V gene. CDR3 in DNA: TGCGCCAGCAGGTGGCGGGGGGACATAACAGATACGCAGTATTTT. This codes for CASRWRGDITDTQYF.

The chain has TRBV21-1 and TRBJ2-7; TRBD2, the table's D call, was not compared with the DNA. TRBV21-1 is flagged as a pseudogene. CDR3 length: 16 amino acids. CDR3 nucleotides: TGTGCCAGCAGCAGGGACTGGCGGGGCATGATTCGGGAGCAGTACTTC. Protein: CASSRDWRGMIREQYF.

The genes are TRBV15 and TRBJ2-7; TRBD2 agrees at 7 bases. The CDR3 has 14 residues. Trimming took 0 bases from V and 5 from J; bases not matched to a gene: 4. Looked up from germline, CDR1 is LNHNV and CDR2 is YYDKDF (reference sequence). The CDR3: CATSRERLAHEQYF. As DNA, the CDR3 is TGTGCCACCAGCAGAGAAAGACTAGCTCACGAGCAGTACTTC.

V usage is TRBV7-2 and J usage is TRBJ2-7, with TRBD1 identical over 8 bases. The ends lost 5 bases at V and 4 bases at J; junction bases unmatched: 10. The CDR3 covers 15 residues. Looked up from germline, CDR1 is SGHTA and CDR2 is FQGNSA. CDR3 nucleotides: TGTGCCAGCAGCCTAGGGACAGGAGCGCTTTACGAGCAGTACTTC. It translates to CASSLGTGALYEQYF.

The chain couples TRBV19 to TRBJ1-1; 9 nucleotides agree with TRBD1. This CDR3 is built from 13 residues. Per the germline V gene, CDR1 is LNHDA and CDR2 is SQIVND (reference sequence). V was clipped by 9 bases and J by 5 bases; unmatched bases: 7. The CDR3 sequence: CASRTGGWTEAFF. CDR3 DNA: TGTGCCAGCAGAACAGGGGGCTGGACTGAAGCTTTCTTT.

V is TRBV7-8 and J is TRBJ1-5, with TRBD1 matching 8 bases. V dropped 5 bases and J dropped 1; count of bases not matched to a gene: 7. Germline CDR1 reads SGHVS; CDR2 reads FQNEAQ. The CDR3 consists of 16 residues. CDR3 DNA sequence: TGTGCCAGCAGCGTCCAGGGGGCTTTAAGCAATCAGCCCCAGCATTTT. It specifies CASSVQGALSNQPQHF.

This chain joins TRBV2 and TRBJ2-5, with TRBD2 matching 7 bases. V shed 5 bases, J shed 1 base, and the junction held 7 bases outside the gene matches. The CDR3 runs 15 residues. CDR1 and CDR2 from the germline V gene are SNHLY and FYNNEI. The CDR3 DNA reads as TGTGCCAGCAGTCGACAGACTAGCCCCCAAGAGACCCAGTACTTC. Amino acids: CASSRQTSPQETQYF.

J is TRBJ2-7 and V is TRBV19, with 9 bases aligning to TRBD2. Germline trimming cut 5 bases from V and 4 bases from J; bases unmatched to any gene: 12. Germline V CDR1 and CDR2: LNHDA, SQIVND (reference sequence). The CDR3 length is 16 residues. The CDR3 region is CASSGRRTSATYEQYF. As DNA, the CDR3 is TGTGCCAGTAGTGGAAGGCGGACTAGCGCAACGTACGAGCAGTACTTC.

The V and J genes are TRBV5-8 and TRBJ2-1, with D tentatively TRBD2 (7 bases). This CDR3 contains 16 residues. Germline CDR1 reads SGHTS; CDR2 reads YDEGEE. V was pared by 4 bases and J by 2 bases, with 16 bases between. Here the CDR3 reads CASSARRGATYNEQFF. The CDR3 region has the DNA TGTGCCAGCAGCGCCAGACGGGGGGCCACCTACAATGAGCAGTTCTTC.

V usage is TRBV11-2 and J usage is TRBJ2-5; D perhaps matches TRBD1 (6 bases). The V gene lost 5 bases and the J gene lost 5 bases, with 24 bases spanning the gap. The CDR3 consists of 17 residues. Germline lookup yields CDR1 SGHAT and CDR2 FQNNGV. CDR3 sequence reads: CASSLRPAAGAWETQYF. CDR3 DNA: TGTGCCAGCAGCCTCCGACCCGCGGCAGGGGCCTGGGAGACCCAGTACTTC.

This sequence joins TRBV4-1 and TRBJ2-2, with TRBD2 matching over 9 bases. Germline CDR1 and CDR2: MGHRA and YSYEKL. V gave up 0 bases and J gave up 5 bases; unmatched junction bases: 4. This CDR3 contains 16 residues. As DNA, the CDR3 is TGCGCCAGCAGCCAAGATCCCACTAGCGGGACCGGGGAGCTGTTTTTT. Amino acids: CASSQDPTSGTGELFF.

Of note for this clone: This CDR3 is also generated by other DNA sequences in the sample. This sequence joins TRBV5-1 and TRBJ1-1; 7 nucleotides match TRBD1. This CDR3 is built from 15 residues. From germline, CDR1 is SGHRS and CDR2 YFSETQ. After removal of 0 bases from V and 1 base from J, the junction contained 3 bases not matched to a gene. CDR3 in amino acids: CASSLAAGGNTEAFF. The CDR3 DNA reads TGCGCCAGCAGCTTGGCGGCAGGGGGGAACACTGAAGCTTTCTTT. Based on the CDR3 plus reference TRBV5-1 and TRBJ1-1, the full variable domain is KAGVTQTPRYLIKTRGQQVTLSCSPISGHRSVSWYQQTPGQGLQFLFEYFSETQRNKGNFPGRFSGRQFSNSRSEMNVSTLELGDSALYLCASSLAAGGNTEAFFGQGTRLTVV.